Described below is a single TCR beta chain sequence and its context. Only in-frame clones appear in the TCRdb table, and some are missing; sequencing was by immunoSEQ multiplex PCR. The sample records about 210,000 clones, about four fifths being singletons. The data were taken from a study of blood T cell repertoires in COVID-19. This TCR was recovered from a woman in her forties or fifties with acute or convalescent COVID-19. Sequenced: peripheral blood.

The CDR3 region is CASSLPPEGRELFF. The CDR3 bases are TGTGCCAGCAGCCTACCCCCAGAGGGCCGGGAGCTGTTTTTT. The V gene is TRBV11-2, the J gene TRBJ2-2, with D possibly being TRBD2 (5 bases). V was shortened by 5 bases and J by 9 bases, with 16 bases between the two germline ends. Germline V CDR1 and CDR2: SGHAT, FQNNGV. This CDR3 spans 14 amino acids.